The 5 T cell receptor beta chains in this list originate from one sample, sequenced in a study of cytomegalovirus exposure and HLA in healthy donors. It was with 60 Vbeta and 13 Jbeta primers that the PCR ran. Here immunoSEQ multiplex PCR was the method, and the copy in TCRdb shows in-frame clones only, minus some. The table shows roughly 250,000 clones, with 80% occurring only once. Sequenced sample: PBMCs. The receptors were sampled from a girl under 10 years old in good health and CMV-seronegative.

This clone was detected only once. The V call is TRBV11-2, the J call TRBJ2-7; D is unclear. This CDR3 is 15 amino acids long. The germline V gene has CDR1 SGHAT and CDR2 FQNNGV. Trimming stripped 2 bases from V and 3 bases from J, with 14 bases between. CDR3 in amino acids: CASSLIGLRYYEQYF. The CDR3 DNA reads TGTGCCAGCAGCTTAATCGGTCTACGCTACTACGAGCAGTACTTC.

This clone occurred once. The chain employs TRBV29-1 and TRBJ1-3, with a weak D call TRBD1 (6 bases). In germline, CDR1 is SQVTM, CDR2 ANQGSEA. Trimming removed 6 bases from V and 2 bases from J, with 14 bases in between. The CDR3 is 14 amino acids. Written as DNA, the CDR3 is TGCAGCGTGGCCAGGACAGAGACTGGAAACACCATATATTTT. This encodes CSVARTETGNTIYF.

This chain connects TRBV29-1 to TRBJ2-7; weak D call: TRBD1 (6 bases). The V end was cut by 6 bases, the J end by 4 bases, with 16 bases between. This CDR3 is built from 13 residues. Germline values: CDR1 SQVTM, CDR2 ANQGSEA. The CDR3 DNA sequence: TGCAGCGTGCCAGGGAACAGGGAGTACGAGCAGTACTTC. Protein sequence: CSVPGNREYEQYF.

The chain has TRBV19 and TRBJ2-1, with 10 bases lining up with TRBD1. The CDR3 is 15 residues long. Germline V gene sequence: CDR1 LNHDA, CDR2 SQIVND (reference sequence). V lost 4 bases, J lost 3 bases, and 3 bases stayed unmatched. Here the CDR3 DNA reads TGTGCCAGTAGTAGGACAGGGGGGTACTACAATGAGCAGTTCTTC. It translates to CASSRTGGYYNEQFF.

The chain uses TRBV10-3 and TRBJ2-3, with 8 positions matching TRBD2. CDR1 and CDR2 from the germline V gene are ENHRY and SYGVKD. The CDR3 loop spans 16 amino acids. With V trimmed by 6 bases and J by 2 bases, 10 bases remained unmatched. The CDR3 reads CAISAGTRGFTDTQYF. The DNA for the CDR3 is TGTGCCATCAGCGCCGGGACTAGAGGCTTCACAGATACGCAGTATTTT.